This T cell receptor beta chain was recorded in a study of sequential checkpoint blockade in melanoma (dated by TCRdb to between 2018 and 2021). Notes on the research overall: Patients were randomized 1:1 to first-line nivolumab followed by ipilimumab (arm A) or ipilimumab followed by nivolumab (arm B). Both trial sequences were followed by maintenance nivolumab. On the study overall, not on this receptor specifically: Larger, independent patient cohorts are needed to validate the response-prediction model that combines TCR metrics and mutation burden.

This clone was counted a single time. Its antigen is still unknown. Within one base of it there is no much larger clone, and no base qualities were kept. The treatment or condition label here, explained by the study, means: randomized to nivolumab then ipilimumab (arm A) or the reverse (arm B). Prior DNA-damaging chemotherapy had not been received by any trial patient. Thawed PBMCs were sorted on a FACS Aria II flow cytometer to isolate live CD3+CD8+ cells negative for CD19 and CD56. CheckMate 064, a randomized, open-label phase II trial of sequential checkpoint blockade, was the source of the samples, all of which came from patients with melanoma. Peripheral blood mononuclear cells were collected by leukapheresis, purified with Ficoll-Paque, and frozen in human serum with around 10% DMSO. Immediately after sorting, the purity of the sorted blood CD3+CD8+ cells was confirmed to be >95%, and DNA was then extracted.

The immunoSEQ Assay was used to immunosequence TCRbeta CDR3 regions from genomic DNA. Genomic DNA was amplified by bias-controlled multiplex PCR before high-throughput sequencing. The study's own analysis went as follows. To quantify the absolute abundance of each unique TCRbeta CDR3 region, the sequences were collapsed and filtered. Clonality, defined as 1 minus Pielou's evenness, was calculated using only productive rearrangements. A previously published method was used to identify clones with significantly greater frequencies in on-treatment samples than in baseline samples. In TCRdb, the immuneACCESS table is reduced to in-frame sequences with V and J assigned. These tables do not hold every clone; where another copy was compared, an unresolved V gene accounts for under half, and the others remain unexplained. V and J calls and clone size are those listed in that table; D and trimming were worked out from the DNA. The sample data list over 10,000 clones, and about 61% of these were observed just once. The ten largest clones add up to about 24% of the sample.

The CDR3 numbers 15 residues from cysteine through phenylalanine. Left in the record is the CDR3 DNA by itself, 45 bases read in frame from the first base. Here V drops 5 bases and J drops 9 bases, and the junction holds 11 bases not matched to any gene. The germline V gene (reference sequence) sets CDR1 to MNHEY and CDR2 to SMNVEV. The TCR sequence derives from a human donor with melanoma. Source: CD8+ T cells sorted from blood (inferred from file names), taken from a patient given nivolumab and ipilimumab in sequence. This chain is built from TRBV27 and TRBJ2-2; 8 central nucleotides agree with TRBD1. In nucleotide form, the sequence is TGTGCCAGCAGTCCCGGACAGGGAGGATTCCGGGAGCTGTTTTTT. This sequence encodes CASSPGQGGFRELFF.